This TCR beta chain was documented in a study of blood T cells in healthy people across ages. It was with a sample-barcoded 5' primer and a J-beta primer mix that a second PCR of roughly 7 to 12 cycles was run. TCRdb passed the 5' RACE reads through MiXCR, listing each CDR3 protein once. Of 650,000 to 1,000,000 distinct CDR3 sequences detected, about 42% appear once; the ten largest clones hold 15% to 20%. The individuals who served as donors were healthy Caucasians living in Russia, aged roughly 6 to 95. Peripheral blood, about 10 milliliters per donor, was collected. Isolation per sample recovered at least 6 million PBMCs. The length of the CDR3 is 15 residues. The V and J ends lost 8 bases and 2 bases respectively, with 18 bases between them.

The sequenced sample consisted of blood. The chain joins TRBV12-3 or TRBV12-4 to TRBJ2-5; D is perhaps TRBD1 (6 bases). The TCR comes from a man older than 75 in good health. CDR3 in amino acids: CASSGTNRAQETQYF. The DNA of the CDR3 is TGTGCCAGCTCGGGCACAAACAGGGCTCAAGAGACCCAGTACTTC.